This T cell receptor beta chain came from a study of blood T cells in healthy people across ages. General study results and limits: Long-lived and aged donors differed, with more naive CD4+ cells and higher diversity in the long-lived.

A second PCR of roughly 7 to 11 cycles used a sample-barcoded 5' primer and a J-beta primer mix. A tag from a template-switch adaptor with 12 random nucleotides marked each cDNA molecule. One entry per CDR3 protein results from TCRdb running MiXCR on the 5' RACE reads. Of approximately 2,000,000 distinct CDR3 sequences listed, 39% are singletons. At least 6 micrograms of total RNA were extracted per sample. Germline lookup yields CDR1 SGDLS and CDR2 YYNGEE. Trimming removed 3 bases from V and 0 bases from J; junction bases left unmatched: 4. The length of the CDR3 is 17 residues. The sample holds a few counts of this clonotype. Its antigen is unknown.

Material: blood. The chain has TRBV9 and TRBJ2-6; 9 bases align to TRBD1. The receptor comes from a human donor in good health. The CDR3 is CASSAGQGGSGANVLTF. In DNA form, the CDR3 reads TGTGCCAGCAGCGCGGGACAGGGCGGCTCTGGGGCCAACGTCCTGACTTTC.